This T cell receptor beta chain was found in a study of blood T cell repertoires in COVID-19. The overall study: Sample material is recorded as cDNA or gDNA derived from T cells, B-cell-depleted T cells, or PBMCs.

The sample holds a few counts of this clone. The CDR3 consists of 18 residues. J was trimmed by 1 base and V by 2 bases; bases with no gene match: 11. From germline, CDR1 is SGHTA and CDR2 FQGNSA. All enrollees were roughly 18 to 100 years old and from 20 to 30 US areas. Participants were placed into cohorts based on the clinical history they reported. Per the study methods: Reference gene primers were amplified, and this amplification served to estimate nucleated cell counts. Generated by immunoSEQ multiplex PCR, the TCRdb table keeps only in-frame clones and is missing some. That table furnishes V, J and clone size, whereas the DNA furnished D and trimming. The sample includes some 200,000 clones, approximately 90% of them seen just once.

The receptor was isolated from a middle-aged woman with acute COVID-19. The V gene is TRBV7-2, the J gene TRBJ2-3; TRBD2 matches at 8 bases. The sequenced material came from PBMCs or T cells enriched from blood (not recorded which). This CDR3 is CASSLKAGAQLGTDTQYF. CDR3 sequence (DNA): TGTGCCAGCAGCTTAAAAGCGGGGGCACAACTTGGCACAGATACGCAGTATTTT.